Listed here are 18 T cell receptor beta chains from one sample, sequenced in a study of blood T cell repertoires in COVID-19. Sequencing was performed with immunoSEQ multiplex PCR; in TCRdb, only in-frame clones are kept and a portion is missing. Of some 50,000 clones listed, roughly 86% are singletons. The material sequenced was peripheral blood. These TCRs come from a woman older than 75 with acute or convalescent COVID-19.

This chain connects TRBV14 to TRBJ2-1, with D possibly being TRBD1 (6 bases). V dropped 5 bases and J dropped 0 bases, with 17 bases sitting between them. The V gene's germline CDR1 is SGHDN and CDR2 FVKESK. The CDR3 runs 17 residues. The CDR3 reads CASSKASGAGSYNEQFF. The DNA for the CDR3 is TGTGCCAGCAGCAAAGCCTCAGGGGCGGGCTCCTACAATGAGCAGTTCTTC.

This clone was counted at least ten times. The chain joins TRBV28 to TRBJ1-1; no definite D call. CDR3 length: 12 residues. Germline V gene sequence: CDR1 MDHEN, CDR2 SYDVKM. Between the trimmed V and J ends, which lost 2 bases and 5 bases, there was a span of 6 bases. The CDR3 DNA reads as TGTGCCAGCAGTTTACTCGTGACTGAAGCTTTCTTT. Protein: CASSLLVTEAFF. Variable domain in full (rest from reference TRBV28 and TRBJ1-1): DVKVTQSSRYLVKRTGEKVFLECVQDMDHENMFWYRQDPGLGLRLIYFSYDVKMKEKGDIPEGYSVSREKKERFSLILESASTNQTSMYLCASSLLVTEAFFGQGTRLTVV.

V gene TRBV5-5 combines with J gene TRBJ1-5; TRBD1 aligns across 7 bases. The CDR3 is 17 amino acids. With V trimmed by 1 base and J by 1 base, 8 bases remained unmatched. Germline CDR1 reads SGHKS; CDR2 reads YYEKEE (reference sequence). CDR3 DNA sequence: TGTGCCAGCAGCTTGATGGCAGGGGGTCTCAGCAATCAGCCCCAGCATTTT. Its protein is CASSLMAGGLSNQPQHF.

The chain uses TRBV18 and TRBJ2-1; possible D gene TRBD1, 7 bases. The V end was cut by 3 bases, the J end by 9 bases, with 12 bases between. The CDR3 covers 13 residues. Germline V CDR1 and CDR2: KGHSH, LQKENI. DNA for the CDR3: TGTGCCAGCTCACCCTCCAGGGGGGCTGAGCAGTTCTTC. This sequence encodes CASSPSRGAEQFF.

The chain employs TRBV3-1 (or the pseudogene TRBV3-2) and TRBJ2-7; 14 bases match TRBD2. V lost 11 bases and J lost 2; bases outside the gene matches: 11. This CDR3 comprises 16 residues. Germline V gene sequence: CDR1 LGHDT, CDR2 YNNKEL (reference sequence). The CDR3 spells CASERTSGGFTYEQYF. The DNA of the CDR3 is TGTGCCTCTGAACGGACTAGCGGGGGGTTCACCTACGAGCAGTACTTC.

This chain uses TRBV5-1 with TRBJ1-2; D may be TRBD1 (6 bases). The V end was cut by 3 bases, the J end by 5 bases, with 14 bases between. Germline V gene data show CDR1 as SGHRS and CDR2 as YFSETQ. The CDR3 extends over 14 amino acids. The CDR3 reads CASSWGPAEYGYTF. CDR3 nucleotides: TGCGCCAGCAGCTGGGGGCCTGCTGAGTATGGCTACACCTTC.

This clone is a singleton in its sample. The gene calls are TRBV9 and TRBJ2-1; 10 nucleotides match TRBD2. CDR1 is SGDLS and CDR2 is YYNGEE in the germline V gene. CDR3 length equals 17 residues. With V trimmed by 3 bases and J by 5 bases, 11 bases remained unmatched. CDR3 in amino acids: CASSAVGVAGGDNEQFF. The CDR3 coding sequence is TGTGCCAGCAGCGCCGTTGGGGTAGCGGGGGGTGACAATGAGCAGTTCTTC.

The rearrangement uses TRBV3-1 (or the pseudogene TRBV3-2) and TRBJ2-7, with D possibly TRBD2 on 6 matching bases. Trimming took 5 bases from V and 5 from J, leaving 10 bases between them. There are 12 residues in the CDR3. Germline V gives CDR1 LGHDT, CDR2 YNNKEL (reference sequence). CDR3 coding DNA: TGTGCCAGCAGCTACTGGGGGGACGAGCAGTACTTC. Translating gives CASSYWGDEQYF.

This clone was found a few times. The chain combines TRBV5-1 with TRBJ1-2, with D possibly TRBD1 on 5 matching bases. The CDR3 extends over 15 amino acids. Trimming took 0 bases from V and 2 from J, leaving 11 bases between them. The germline V gene encodes CDR1 SGHRS and CDR2 YFSETQ. CDR3 nucleotide sequence: TGCGCCAGCAGCTTGGGTCAGGGTTTGAACTATGGCTACACCTTC. It specifies CASSLGQGLNYGYTF.

V gene TRBV6-2 or TRBV6-3 combines with J gene TRBJ2-2; the D is unclear. V lost 0 bases and J lost 6, with 8 bases in between. The CDR3 contains 14 residues. Germline V gene sequence: CDR1 MNHEY, CDR2 SVGEGT. The CDR3, as DNA: TGTGCCAGCAGTTACTCGGCTAGGTCCGGGGAGCTGTTTTTT. This codes for CASSYSARSGELFF.

J is TRBJ1-2 and V is TRBV27, with 7 bases aligning to TRBD1. The CDR3 spans 15 residues. V lost 5 bases, J lost 2 bases, and 8 bases stayed unmatched. Germline V gives CDR1 MNHEY, CDR2 SMNVEV (reference sequence). The CDR3 DNA sequence: TGTGCCAGCAGTGGGGGGACAGTTAAAAACTATGGCTACACCTTC. Amino acids: CASSGGTVKNYGYTF.

This clone was observed a few times. The chain combines TRBV5-1 with TRBJ2-7; TRBD2 matches at 15 bases. Germline V gene sequence: CDR1 SGHRS, CDR2 YFSETQ. The CDR3 spans 17 residues. V trimming: 4 bases; J trimming: 5 bases; junction bases outside the gene matches: 10. CDR3 bases: TGCGCCAGCAGCCTTCGGACTAGCGGGAGGGCCGTCGACGAGCAGTACTTC. As protein: CASSLRTSGRAVDEQYF.

The chain has TRBV19 and TRBJ1-1, with D possibly matching TRBD1 (6 bases). Germline CDR1 LNHDA, CDR2 SQIVND (reference sequence). The CDR3 is made up of 15 amino acids. Deletions cut 5 bases from V and 6 bases from J, with 19 bases between. The CDR3 loop is CASSPTQDNRAEAFF. CDR3 in DNA: TGTGCCAGTAGTCCTACCCAAGACAACAGGGCTGAAGCTTTCTTT.

The chain combines TRBV5-4 with TRBJ1-2; 10 bases are shared with TRBD1. V trimming: 4 bases; J trimming: 8 bases; junction bases outside the gene matches: 8. This CDR3 region has 14 residues. Looked up from germline, CDR1 is SGHNT and CDR2 is YYREEE (reference sequence). The CDR3 here is CASSNGQGVGGYTF. CDR3 bases: TGTGCCAGCAGCAACGGACAGGGGGTTGGCGGCTACACCTTC.

The sample holds a few counts of this clone. The rearrangement links TRBV7-2 to TRBJ2-1; TRBD2 aligns across 12 bases. The CDR3 totals 18 residues. The germline CDR1 and CDR2 sequences are SGHTA and FQGNSA. V lost 1 base and J lost 7; bases outside the gene matches: 11. As DNA, the CDR3 is TGTGCCAGCAGCTTAGGCGGCCCTAGCGGGAGGGCCGGGAATGAGCAGTTCTTC. Translated: CASSLGGPSGRAGNEQFF.

The rearrangement links TRBV30 to TRBJ2-5; D perhaps matches TRBD2 (5 bases). The CDR3 sequence is 12 residues long. The V end lost 1 base, the J end lost 5 bases, and 8 bases lay between the germline ends. Germline loops: CDR1 GTSNPN, CDR2 SVGIG (reference sequence). CDR3 coding DNA: TGTGCCTGGAGTGCGGGCGGGGAGACCCAGTACTTC. Its translation: CAWSAGGETQYF.

V usage is TRBV12-5 and J usage is TRBJ1-2; 7 bases match TRBD1. J was trimmed by 4 bases and V by 7 bases; bases with no gene match: 12. CDR3 size: 15 residues. Germline-derived CDR1 and CDR2 are LGHNT and FRNRAP. The CDR3 protein is CASAPHATGIYGYTF. In nucleotides, the CDR3 is TGTGCTAGTGCACCTCACGCGACAGGGATCTATGGCTACACCTTC.

The rearrangement links TRBV29-1 to TRBJ1-4; 8 bases match TRBD1. The CDR3 contains 14 residues. V lost 5 bases to trimming and J lost 8 bases; unmatched junction nucleotides: 10. The germline V gene encodes CDR1 SQVTM and CDR2 ANQGSEA. The CDR3 coding sequence is TGCAGCGTTAACTACGGACAGGGCCCGGAAAAACTGTTTTTT. Its translation: CSVNYGQGPEKLFF.